This T cell receptor (beta chain) emerged from a study of blood T cell repertoires in COVID-19. Study at large: Samples taken during acute and convalescent COVID-19 were collected in the United States, Italy and Spain. From T cells, B-cell-depleted T cells, or PBMCs came the material, which was cDNA or gDNA.

Under the authors' procedure: Nucleated cell counts were estimated from reference gene primer amplification. The method was immunoSEQ multiplex PCR; TCRdb's version includes in-frame clones alone and lacks a portion of them. From that table come the V and J calls and clone size; the DNA was used to work out D and trimming. The sample holds 70,000 to 75,000 clones, roughly 76% seen once. V lost 2 bases to trimming and J lost 4 bases; unmatched junction nucleotides: 5. CDR3 length: 15 amino acids. The germline CDR1 and CDR2 sequences are WSHSY and SAAADI. The sequenced material came from peripheral blood. The chain couples TRBV10-2 to TRBJ1-2; 9 nucleotides agree with TRBD1. The source of this sequence is a woman between 65 and 79 years old with acute or convalescent COVID-19. CDR3 nucleotides: TGCGCCAGCAGTGAGATGGGACAGGGAGGCTATGGCTACACCTTC. It translates to CASSEMGQGGYGYTF.